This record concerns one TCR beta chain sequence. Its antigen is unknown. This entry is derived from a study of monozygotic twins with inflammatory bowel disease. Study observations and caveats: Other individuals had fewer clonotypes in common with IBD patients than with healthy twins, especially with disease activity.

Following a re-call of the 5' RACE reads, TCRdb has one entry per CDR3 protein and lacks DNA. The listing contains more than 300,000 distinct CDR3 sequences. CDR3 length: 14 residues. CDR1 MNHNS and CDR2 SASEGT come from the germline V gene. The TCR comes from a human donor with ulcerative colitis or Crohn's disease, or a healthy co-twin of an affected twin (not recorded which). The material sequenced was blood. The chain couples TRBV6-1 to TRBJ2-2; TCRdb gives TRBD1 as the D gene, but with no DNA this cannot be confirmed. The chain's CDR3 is CASSEGGDTGELFF.